This T cell receptor (beta chain) derives from a study of early T cells in non-severe SARS-CoV-2 infection. Study-level background: It was bulk RNA from unsorted whole blood that was sequenced, and the chains were unpaired. Whole-study results and caveats: There was a bias toward anti-spike CD8 responses in VDJdb matching, which missed private and CD4 specificities.

This clonotype has a count of ten or more. As yet, its antigen is unknown. V shed 5 bases and J shed 4 bases, with 8 bases lying between them. This CDR3 has 13 residues. Unique molecular identifiers were added to individual cDNA molecules. TCRdb fed the 5' RACE reads into MiXCR, producing one record per CDR3 protein. The sample lists roughly 28,000 distinct CDR3 sequences, under 6.5% occurring once. The chain joins TRBV12-3 or TRBV12-4 to TRBJ2-2, with D hard to call. The clonotype comes from an adult who was a healthcare worker with PCR-confirmed SARS-CoV-2 infection or an uninfected control (not recorded which). The sample taken for sequencing was whole blood. CDR3 in DNA: TGTGCCAGCAGTCTAGTATCCACCGGGGAGCTGTTTTTT. As protein: CASSLVSTGELFF.